This T cell receptor beta chain was obtained from a study of T cells in Graves' hyperthyroidism and ophthalmopathy. In this sample, this clonotype turned up many times. What was amplified from RNA transcripts were TCR beta CDR3 regions. First-round RT-PCR targeting the TCR CDR3 was performed with the HTBI primer set. Using its own MiXCR run on the multiplex PCR reads, TCRdb lists one record per CDR3 protein. The data hold about 350,000 distinct CDR3 sequences, with about 20% observed a single time. Between the trimmed V and J ends, which lost 6 bases and 0 bases, there was a span of 11 bases. The CDR3 has 13 residues. Germline CDR1 is DFQATT and CDR2 is SNEGSKA (reference sequence).

Material for sequencing was blood. The TCR originated in a woman aged 18-35 years with Graves' hyperthyroidism. The rearrangement links TRBV20-1 to TRBJ1-1; D is unclear. The chain's CDR3 is CSAGIVLNTEAFF. In DNA form, the CDR3 reads TGCAGTGCCGGAATTGTGTTGAACACTGAAGCTTTCTTT.